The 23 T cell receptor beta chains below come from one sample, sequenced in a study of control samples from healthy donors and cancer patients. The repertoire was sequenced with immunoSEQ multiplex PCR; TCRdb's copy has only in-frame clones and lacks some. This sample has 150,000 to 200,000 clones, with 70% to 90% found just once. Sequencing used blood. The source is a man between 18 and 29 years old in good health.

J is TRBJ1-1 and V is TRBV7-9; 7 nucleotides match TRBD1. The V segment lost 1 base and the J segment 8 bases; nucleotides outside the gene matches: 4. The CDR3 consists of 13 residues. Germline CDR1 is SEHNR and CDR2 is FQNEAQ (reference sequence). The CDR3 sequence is CASSLVGTAEAFF. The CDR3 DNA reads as TGTGCCAGCAGCTTAGTTGGGACAGCCGAAGCTTTCTTT.

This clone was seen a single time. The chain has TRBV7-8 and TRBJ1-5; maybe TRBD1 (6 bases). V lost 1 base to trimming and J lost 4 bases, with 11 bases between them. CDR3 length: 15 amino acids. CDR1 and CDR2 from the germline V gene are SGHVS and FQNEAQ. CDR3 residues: CASSLGTGPNQPQHF. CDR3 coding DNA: TGTGCCAGCAGCTTAGGAACAGGGCCGAATCAGCCCCAGCATTTT.

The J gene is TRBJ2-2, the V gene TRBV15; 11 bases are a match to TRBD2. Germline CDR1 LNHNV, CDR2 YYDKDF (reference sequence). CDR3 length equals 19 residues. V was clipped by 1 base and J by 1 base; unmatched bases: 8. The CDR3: CATSRVVGTSGGNTGELFF. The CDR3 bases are TGTGCCACCAGCAGAGTGGTCGGTACTAGCGGGGGGAACACCGGGGAGCTGTTTTTT.

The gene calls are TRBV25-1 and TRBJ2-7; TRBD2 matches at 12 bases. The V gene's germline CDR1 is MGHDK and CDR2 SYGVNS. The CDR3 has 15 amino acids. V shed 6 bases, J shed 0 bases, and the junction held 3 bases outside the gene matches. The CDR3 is CASRPTSGGSYEQYF. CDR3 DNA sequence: TGTGCCAGCAGGCCGACTAGCGGGGGCTCCTACGAGCAGTACTTC.

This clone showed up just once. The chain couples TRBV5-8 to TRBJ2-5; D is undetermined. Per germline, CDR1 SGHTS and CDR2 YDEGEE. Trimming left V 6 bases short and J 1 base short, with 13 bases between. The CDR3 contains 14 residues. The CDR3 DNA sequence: TGTGCCAGCAACCTCCTTGCGAGCCAAGAGACCCAGTACTTC. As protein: CASNLLASQETQYF.

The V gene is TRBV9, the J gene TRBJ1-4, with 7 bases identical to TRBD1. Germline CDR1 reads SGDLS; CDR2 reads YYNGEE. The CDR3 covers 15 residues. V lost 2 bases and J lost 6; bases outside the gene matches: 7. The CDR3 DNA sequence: TGTGCCAGCAGCGTTACCGGGACAGAGGATGAAAAACTGTTTTTT. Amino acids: CASSVTGTEDEKLFF.

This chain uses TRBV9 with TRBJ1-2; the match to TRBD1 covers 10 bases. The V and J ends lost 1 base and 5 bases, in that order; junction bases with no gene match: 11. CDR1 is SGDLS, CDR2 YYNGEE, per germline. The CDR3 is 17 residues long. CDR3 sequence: CASSVSRDRGGEYGYTF. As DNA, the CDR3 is TGTGCCAGCAGCGTATCAAGGGACAGGGGAGGAGAGTATGGCTACACCTTC. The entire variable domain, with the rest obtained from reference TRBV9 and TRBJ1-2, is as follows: DSGVTQTPKHLITATGQRVTLRCSPRSGDLSVYWYQQSLDQGLQFLIQYYNGEERAKGNILERFSAQQFPDLHSELNLSSLELGDSALYFCASSVSRDRGGEYGYTFGSGTRLTVV.

CDR3 in DNA: TGTGCCAGCAGGGACGATCAGGGCGACACTGAAGCTTTCTTT. It specifies CASRDDQGDTEAFF. The rearrangement links TRBV28 to TRBJ1-1, with D perhaps matching TRBD1 (5 bases). V lost 6 bases, J lost 3 bases, and 14 bases lay in between. CDR1 is MDHEN, CDR2 SYDVKM, per germline. There are 14 residues in the CDR3.

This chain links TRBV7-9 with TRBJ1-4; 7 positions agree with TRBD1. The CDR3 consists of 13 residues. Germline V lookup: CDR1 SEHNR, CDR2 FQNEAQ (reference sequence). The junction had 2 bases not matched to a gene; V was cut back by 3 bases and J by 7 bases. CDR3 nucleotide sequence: TGTGCCAGCAGCTTGACAGGGACTGAAAAACTGTTTTTT. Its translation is CASSLTGTEKLFF.

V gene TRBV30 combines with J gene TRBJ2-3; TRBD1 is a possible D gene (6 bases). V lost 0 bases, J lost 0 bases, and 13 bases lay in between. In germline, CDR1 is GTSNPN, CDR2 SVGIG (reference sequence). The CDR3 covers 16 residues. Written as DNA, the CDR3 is TGTGCCTGGAGTGTATCAGGGGATGGAAGCACAGATACGCAGTATTTT. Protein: CAWSVSGDGSTDTQYF.

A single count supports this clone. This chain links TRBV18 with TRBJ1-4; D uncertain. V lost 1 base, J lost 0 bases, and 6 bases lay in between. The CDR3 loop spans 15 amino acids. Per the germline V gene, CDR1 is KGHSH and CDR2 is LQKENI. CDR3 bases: TGTGCCAGCTCACCACGGCAGGCAACTAATGAAAAACTGTTTTTT. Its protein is CASSPRQATNEKLFF.

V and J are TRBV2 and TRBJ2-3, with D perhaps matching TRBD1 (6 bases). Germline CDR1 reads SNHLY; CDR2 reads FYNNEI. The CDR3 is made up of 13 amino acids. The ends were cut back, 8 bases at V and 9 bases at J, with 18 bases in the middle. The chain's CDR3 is CASARDTQGTQYF. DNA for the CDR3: TGTGCCAGCGCCCGGGACACCCAGGGGACGCAGTATTTT.

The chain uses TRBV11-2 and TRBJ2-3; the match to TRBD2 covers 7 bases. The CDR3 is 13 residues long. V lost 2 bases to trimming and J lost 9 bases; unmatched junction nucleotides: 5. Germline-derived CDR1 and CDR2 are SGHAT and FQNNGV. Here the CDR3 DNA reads TGTGCCAGCAGCTTACTTGGGGGGGGGACGCAGTATTTT. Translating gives CASSLLGGGTQYF.

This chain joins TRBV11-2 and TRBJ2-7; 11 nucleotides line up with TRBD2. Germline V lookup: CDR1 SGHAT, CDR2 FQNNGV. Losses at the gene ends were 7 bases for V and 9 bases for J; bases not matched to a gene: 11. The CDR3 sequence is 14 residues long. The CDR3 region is CASKPVAGGPGQYF. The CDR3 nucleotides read TGTGCCAGCAAGCCTGTAGCGGGGGGGCCTGGGCAGTACTTC.

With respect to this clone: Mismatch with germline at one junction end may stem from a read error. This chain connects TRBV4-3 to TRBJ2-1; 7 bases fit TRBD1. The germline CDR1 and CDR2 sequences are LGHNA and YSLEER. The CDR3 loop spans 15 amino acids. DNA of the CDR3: TGCGCCAGCAGCGAAGACAGGGATTCCTACAATGAGCAGTTCTTC. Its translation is CASSEDRDSYNEQFF.

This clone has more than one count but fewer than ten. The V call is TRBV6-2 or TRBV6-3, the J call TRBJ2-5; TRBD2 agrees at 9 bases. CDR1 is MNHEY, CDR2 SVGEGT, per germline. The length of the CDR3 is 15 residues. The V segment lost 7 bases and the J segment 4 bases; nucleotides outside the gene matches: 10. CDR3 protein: CASNPQGLAGETQYF. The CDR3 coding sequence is TGTGCCAGCAACCCCCAGGGACTAGCTGGAGAGACCCAGTACTTC.

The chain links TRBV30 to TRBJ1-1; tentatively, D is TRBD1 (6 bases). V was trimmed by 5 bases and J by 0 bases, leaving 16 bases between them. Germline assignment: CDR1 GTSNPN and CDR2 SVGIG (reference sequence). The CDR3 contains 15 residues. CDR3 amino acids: CAWDRTSYMNTEAFF. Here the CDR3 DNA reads TGTGCCTGGGACAGGACCTCTTACATGAACACTGAAGCTTTCTTT. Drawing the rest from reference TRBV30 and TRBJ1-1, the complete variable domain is SQTIHQWPATLVQPVGSPLSLECTVEGTSNPNLYWYRQAAGRGLQLLFYSVGIGQISSEVPQNLSASRPQDRQFILSSKKLLLSDSGFYLCAWDRTSYMNTEAFFGQGTRLTVV.

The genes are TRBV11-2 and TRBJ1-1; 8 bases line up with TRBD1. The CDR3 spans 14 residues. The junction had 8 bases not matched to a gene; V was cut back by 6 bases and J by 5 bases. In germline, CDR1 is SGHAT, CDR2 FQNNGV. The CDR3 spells CASRQQRTGTEAFF. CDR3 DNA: TGTGCCAGCAGGCAACAAAGGACAGGGACTGAAGCTTTCTTT.

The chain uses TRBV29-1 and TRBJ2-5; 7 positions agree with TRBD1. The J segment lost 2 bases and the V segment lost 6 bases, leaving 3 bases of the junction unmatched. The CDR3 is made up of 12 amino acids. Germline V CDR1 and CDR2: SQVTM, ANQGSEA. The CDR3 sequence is CSVRQGQETQYF. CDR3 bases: TGCAGCGTGCGACAGGGTCAAGAGACCCAGTACTTC.

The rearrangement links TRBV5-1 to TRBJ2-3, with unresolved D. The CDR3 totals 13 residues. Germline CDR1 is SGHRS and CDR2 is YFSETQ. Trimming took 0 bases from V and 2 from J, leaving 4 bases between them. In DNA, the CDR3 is TGCGCCAGCAGCTTGGCCTCCACAGATACGCAGTATTTT. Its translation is CASSLASTDTQYF.

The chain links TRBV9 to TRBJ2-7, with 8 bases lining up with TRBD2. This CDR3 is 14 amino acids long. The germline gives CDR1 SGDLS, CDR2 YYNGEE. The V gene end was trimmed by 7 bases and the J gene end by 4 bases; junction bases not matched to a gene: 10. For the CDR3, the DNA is TGTGCCAGCTCCCGGGGGGGAGGCGGGTACGAGCAGTACTTC. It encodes CASSRGGGGYEQYF.

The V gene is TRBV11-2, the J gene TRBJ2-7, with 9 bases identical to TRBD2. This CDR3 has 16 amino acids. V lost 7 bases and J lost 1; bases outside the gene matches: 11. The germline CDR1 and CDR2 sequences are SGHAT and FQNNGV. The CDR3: CASNQPLSGGSYEQYF. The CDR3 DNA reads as TGTGCCAGCAACCAACCACTTAGCGGGGGATCCTACGAGCAGTACTTC.

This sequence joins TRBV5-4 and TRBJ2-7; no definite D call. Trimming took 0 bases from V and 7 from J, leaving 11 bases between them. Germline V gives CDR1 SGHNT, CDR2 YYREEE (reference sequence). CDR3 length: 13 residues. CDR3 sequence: CASSLDGLGEQYF. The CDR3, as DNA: TGTGCCAGCAGCTTGGATGGGTTGGGGGAGCAGTACTTC.